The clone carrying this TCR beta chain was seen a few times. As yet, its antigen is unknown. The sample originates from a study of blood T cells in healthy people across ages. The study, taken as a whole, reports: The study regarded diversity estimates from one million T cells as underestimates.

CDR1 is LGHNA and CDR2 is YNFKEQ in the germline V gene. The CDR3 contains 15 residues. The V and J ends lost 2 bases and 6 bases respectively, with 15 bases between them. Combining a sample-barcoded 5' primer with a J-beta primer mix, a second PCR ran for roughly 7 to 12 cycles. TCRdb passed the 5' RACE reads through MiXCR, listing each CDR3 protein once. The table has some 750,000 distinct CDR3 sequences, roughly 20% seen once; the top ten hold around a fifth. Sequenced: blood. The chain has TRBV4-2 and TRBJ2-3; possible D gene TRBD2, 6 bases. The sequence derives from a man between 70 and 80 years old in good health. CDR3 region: CASSQLRDGGDTQYF. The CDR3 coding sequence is TGTGCCAGCAGCCAACTCCGGGACGGAGGGGATACGCAGTATTTT.